A selection of T cell receptor beta chains follows, all from one sample in a study of cytotoxic CD8 clonotypes in ibrutinib-treated CLL. The repertoire was sequenced with immunoSEQ multiplex PCR; TCRdb's copy has only in-frame clones and lacks some. The table lists approximately 90,000 clones, more than 70% of them singletons. Sequencing was performed on PBMCs, taken after 24 months of ibrutinib treatment. All receptors derive from a human donor with chronic lymphocytic leukemia. Both conserved end residues are part of each CDR3. Each record gives: D gene, J gene, V gene, CDR3 DNA, CDR3 protein. D genes are given only for firm matches.

>-|TRBJ1-5|TRBV5-1
TGCGCCAGCAGCTTCGGTAGTGAGGGGCAGCCCCAGCATTTT
CASSFGSEGQPQHF
>-|TRBJ1-1|TRBV19
TGTGCCAGTAGTGTTATTTTGAACACTGAAGCTTTCTTT
CASSVILNTEAFF
>TRBD1|TRBJ2-2|TRBV19
TGTGCCAGTGGAACGACAGGGGACGAAACCGGGGAGCTGTTTTTT
CASGTTGDETGELFF
>-|TRBJ1-4|TRBV30
TGTGCCTGGAGTGGCAGAGTTAATGAAAAACTGTTTTTT
CAWSGRVNEKLFF
>-|TRBJ2-5|TRBV4-1
TGCGCCAGCAGCCAAGATAAGGGGGTACCGGAGACCCAGTACTTC
CASSQDKGVPETQYF
>TRBD1|TRBJ2-7|TRBV5-1
TGCGCCAGCAGTCCCGGACAGGTTAACTACGAGCAGTACTTC
CASSPGQVNYEQYF
>-|TRBJ1-1|TRBV7-9
TGTGCCAGCAGCATCGACCGGGTCTTTAACACTGAAGCTTTCTTT
CASSIDRVFNTEAFF
>-|TRBJ2-1|TRBV2
TGTGCCAGCAGTGAAGGGTATGAACCTGACAATGAGCAGTTCTTC
CASSEGYEPDNEQFF
>-|TRBJ2-7|TRBV11-2
TGTGCCAGCAGCTTAACCAGCGAGAGCTCCTACGAGCAGTACTTC
CASSLTSESSYEQYF
>TRBD1|TRBJ1-2|TRBV6-5
TGTGCCAGCAGTCGGGACAGGGATTTTAACTATGGCTACACCTTC
CASSRDRDFNYGYTF
>TRBD1|TRBJ2-6|TRBV27
TGTGCCAGCACCTACGACAGGGGGCGATTTGGGGCCAACGTCCTGACTTTC
CASTYDRGRFGANVLTF